This T cell receptor (beta chain) was retrieved from a study of blood T cell repertoires in COVID-19 (dated by TCRdb to 2018 to 2021). For the study in its entirety: Samples from collaborators originated in the United States, Italy and Spain and spanned both the acute and convalescent phases of COVID-19. Samples came from the ongoing ImmuneRACE study (first 160 participants) plus 1,254 subjects from 6 global collaborators. The sample metadata nearly always contained a de-identified subject ID, COVID-19 status, age in years and sex. Where available, HLA class I and class II types were taken from metadata supplied by the sample provider and were not determined by assay-based typing. Subjects who had been exposed to COVID-19, were actively infected with it, or had recovered from it provided the deeply sampled blood TCRbeta repertoires that made up the dataset. A freely available public database, intended as a resource for researchers studying the immune response to SARS-CoV-2, is where the repertoires were released. The material from the prospective study consisted of cDNA or gDNA derived from T cells, B-cell-depleted T cells, or PBMCs.

Study-level results and caveats: Clinical and demographic metadata were provided uncurated, with the amount varying by source and participant.

Each collaborating institution followed its own protocols to collect whole blood in K2EDTA tubes. For TCRbeta analysis, collaborators shipped samples in one of three forms: frozen whole blood, isolated PBMCs, or DNA extracted from either of those sample types. Per the germline V gene, SGHRS is the CDR1 and YFSETQ is the CDR2. Germline trimming amounts to 4 bases on V and 3 bases on J, with 7 as the count of junction bases outside the gene matches. The CDR3 runs 15 amino acids, cysteine and phenylalanine included. Just CDR3 DNA is preserved here, 45 bases in frame from base 1. A word on this clone: What antigen it recognizes has not been identified. No clone much larger than this one lies a single base away; base qualities are absent.

The immunoSEQ Assay, a bias-controlled multiplex PCR, was used to amplify TCRbeta CDR3 regions from genomic DNA. The study's processing was this. Nucleated cell counts per sample were estimated from amplification of reference gene primers within the assay. To quantify the absolute abundance of each unique TCRbeta CDR3 rearrangement, sequence reads were collapsed and filtered. Productive Simpson clonality was computed per sample as the square root of Simpson's diversity index over productive rearrangements. Not all clones reach the TCRdb copy of this immuneACCESS table, which keeps in-frame sequences only. Checked studies attribute under half of the gap to unresolved V genes and leave the rest unexplained. For V, J and clone size, that table is used; D and trimming come from the DNA. This sample has 200,000 to 250,000 clones in its table, and about 83% of those were observed once. Just under 7.5% of the sample is taken by the ten largest.

The chain was built from TRBV5-1 and TRBJ1-5; 7 middle bases align to TRBD1. Material: peripheral blood. This clonotype was obtained from a woman in her fifties or sixties with acute or convalescent COVID-19. The CDR3 protein sequence reads: CASSLGQTPNQPQHF. The sequence in DNA is TGCGCCAGCAGCCTGGGACAGACGCCCAATCAGCCCCAGCATTTT.